This is a list of T cell receptor beta chains from one sample in a study of T cells in localized non-small cell lung cancer. Sequencing used immunoSEQ multiplex PCR; TCRdb keeps in-frame clones, though not all of them. The sample records about 2,800 clones, roughly two fifths being singletons. The sequencing used lung tumor tissue, collected before any cancer treatment. The receptors were sampled from a male donor at least 60 years old with stage I squamous cell lung carcinoma. Each CDR3 is given without its conserved first and last residue. Fields, in order: J gene, V gene, CDR3 protein.

TRBJ2-7	TRBV18	ASSLQRGRADEQY
TRBJ2-7	TRBV19	ASSRLGGQGEQY
TRBJ1-1	TRBV19	ASRYSRNTEAF
TRBJ2-1	TRBV29-1	SVARTLNNEQF
TRBJ1-2	TRBV28	ASMTPSYGYT
TRBJ1-2	TRBV6-8	ASTPGTGGDRYGYT
TRBJ1-4	TRBV28	ASSSPGTGINEKLF
TRBJ2-1	TRBV10-2	ASRNIAAPDNEQF
TRBJ2-2	TRBV5-1	ASRGTVADTGELF
TRBJ1-4	TRBV18	ASSPTYSFNEKLF
TRBJ1-5	TRBV19	ASSPQDLSNQPQH
TRBJ1-4	TRBV23-1	ASSQTFRGEKLF
TRBJ2-1	TRBV11-3	ASSPRLAGANEQF
TRBJ2-3	TRBV19	ASSQGVPDTQY
TRBJ2-1	TRBV18	ASSLRADSYNEQF
TRBJ1-3	TRBV11-3	ASSLRQRGSGNTIY